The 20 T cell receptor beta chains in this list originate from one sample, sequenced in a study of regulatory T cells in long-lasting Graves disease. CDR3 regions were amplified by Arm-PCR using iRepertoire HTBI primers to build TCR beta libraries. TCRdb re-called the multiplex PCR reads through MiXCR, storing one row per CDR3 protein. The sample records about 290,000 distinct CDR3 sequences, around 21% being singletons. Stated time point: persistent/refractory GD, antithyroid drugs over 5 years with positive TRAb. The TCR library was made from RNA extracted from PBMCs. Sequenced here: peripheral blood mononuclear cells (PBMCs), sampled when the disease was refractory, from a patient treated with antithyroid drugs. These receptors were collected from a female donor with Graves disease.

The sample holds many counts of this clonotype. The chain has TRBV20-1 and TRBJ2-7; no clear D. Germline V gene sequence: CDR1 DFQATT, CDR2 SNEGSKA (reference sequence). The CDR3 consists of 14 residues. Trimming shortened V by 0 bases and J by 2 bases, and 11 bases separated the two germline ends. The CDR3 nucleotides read TGCAGTGCTAGAGATTATGGCAGCACCTACGAGCAGTACTTC. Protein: CSARDYGSTYEQYF.

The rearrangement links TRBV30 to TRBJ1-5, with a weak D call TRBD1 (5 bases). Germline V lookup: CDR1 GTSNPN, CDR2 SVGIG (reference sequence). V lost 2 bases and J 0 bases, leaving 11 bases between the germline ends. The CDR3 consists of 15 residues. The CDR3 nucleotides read TGTGCCTGGAGTCCCGGGGCTTATAGCAATCAGCCCCAGCATTTT. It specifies CAWSPGAYSNQPQHF. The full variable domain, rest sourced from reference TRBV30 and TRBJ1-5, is SQTIHQWPATLVQPVGSPLSLECTVEGTSNPNLYWYRQAAGRGLQLLFYSVGIGQISSEVPQNLSASRPQDRQFILSSKKLLLSDSGFYLCAWSPGAYSNQPQHFGDGTRLSIL.

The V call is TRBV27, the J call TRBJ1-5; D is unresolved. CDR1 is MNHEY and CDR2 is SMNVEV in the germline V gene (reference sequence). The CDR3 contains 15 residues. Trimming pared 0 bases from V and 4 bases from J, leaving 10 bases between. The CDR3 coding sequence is TGTGCCAGCAGTTTATCAAAAGGGTCTAATCAGCCCCAGCATTTT. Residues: CASSLSKGSNQPQHF.

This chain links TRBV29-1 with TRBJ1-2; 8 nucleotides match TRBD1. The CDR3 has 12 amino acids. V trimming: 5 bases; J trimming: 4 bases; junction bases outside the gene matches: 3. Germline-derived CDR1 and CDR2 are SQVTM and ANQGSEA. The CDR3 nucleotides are TGCAGCGTTTCTACAGGGGGCTATGGCTACACCTTC. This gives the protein CSVSTGGYGYTF. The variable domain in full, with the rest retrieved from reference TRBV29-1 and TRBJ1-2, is SAVISQKPSRDICQRGTSLTIQCQVDSQVTMMFWYRQQPGQSLTLIATANQGSEATYESGFVIDKFPISRPNLTFSTLTVSNMSPEDSSIYLCSVSTGGYGYTFGSGTRLTVV.

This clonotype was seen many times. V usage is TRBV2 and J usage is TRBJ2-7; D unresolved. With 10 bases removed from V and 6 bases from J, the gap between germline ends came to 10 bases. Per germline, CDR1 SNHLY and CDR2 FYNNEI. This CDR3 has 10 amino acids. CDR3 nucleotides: TGTGCCACCCGCGGCGGCGAGCAGTACTTC. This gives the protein CATRGGEQYF.

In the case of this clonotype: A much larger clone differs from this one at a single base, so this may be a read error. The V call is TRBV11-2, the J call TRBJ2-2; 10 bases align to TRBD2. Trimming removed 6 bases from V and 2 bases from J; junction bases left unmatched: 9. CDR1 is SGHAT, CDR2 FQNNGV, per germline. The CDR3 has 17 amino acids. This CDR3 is CASSLSRLAGNTGELFF. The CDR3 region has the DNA TGTGCCAGCAGTTTATCCCGACTAGCGGGTAACACCGGGGAGCTGTTTTTT.

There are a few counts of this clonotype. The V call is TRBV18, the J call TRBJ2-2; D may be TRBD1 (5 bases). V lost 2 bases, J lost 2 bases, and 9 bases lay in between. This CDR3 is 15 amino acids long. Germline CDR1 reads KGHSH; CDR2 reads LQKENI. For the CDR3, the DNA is TGTGCCAGCTCACCAGTCCAGGGAAACACCGGGGAGCTGTTTTTT. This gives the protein CASSPVQGNTGELFF.

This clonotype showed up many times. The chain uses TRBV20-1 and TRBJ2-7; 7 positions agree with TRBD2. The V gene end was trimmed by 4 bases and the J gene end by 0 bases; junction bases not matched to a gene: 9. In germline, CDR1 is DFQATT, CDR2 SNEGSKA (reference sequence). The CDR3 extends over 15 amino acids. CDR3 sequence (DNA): TGCAGTGCTAACAGCGGGACCACTTTCTCCTACGAGCAGTACTTC. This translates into CSANSGTTFSYEQYF.

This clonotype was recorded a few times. CDR3 protein: CSASGSLKFYEQYF. DNA of the CDR3: TGCAGTGCTAGTGGGTCTCTCAAATTCTACGAGCAGTACTTC. This chain joins TRBV20-1 and TRBJ2-7; D uncertain. Germline loops: CDR1 DFQATT, CDR2 SNEGSKA (reference sequence). V was clipped by 3 bases and J by 3 bases, with 15 bases between them. This CDR3 comprises 14 residues.

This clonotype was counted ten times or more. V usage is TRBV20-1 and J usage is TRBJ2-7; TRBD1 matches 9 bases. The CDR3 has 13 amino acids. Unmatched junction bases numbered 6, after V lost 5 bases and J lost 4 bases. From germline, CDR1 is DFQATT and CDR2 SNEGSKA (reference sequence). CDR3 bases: TGCAGTGCTCCGGGACAGGGCCTATACGAGCAGTACTTC. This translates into CSAPGQGLYEQYF.

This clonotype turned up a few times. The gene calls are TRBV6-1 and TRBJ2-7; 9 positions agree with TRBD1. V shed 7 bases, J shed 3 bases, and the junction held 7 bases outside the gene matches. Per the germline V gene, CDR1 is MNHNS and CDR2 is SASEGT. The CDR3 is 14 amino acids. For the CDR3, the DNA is TGTGCCAGCAATCGACTGACAGGGGGCTACGAGCAGTACTTC. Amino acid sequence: CASNRLTGGYEQYF.

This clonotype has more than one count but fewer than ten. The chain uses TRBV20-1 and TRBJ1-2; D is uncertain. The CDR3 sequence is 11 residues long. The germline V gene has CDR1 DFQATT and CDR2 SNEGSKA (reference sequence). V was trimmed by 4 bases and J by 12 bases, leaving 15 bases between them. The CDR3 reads CSAKSLVGHTF. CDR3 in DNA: TGCAGTGCTAAAAGTCTAGTGGGCCACACCTTC.

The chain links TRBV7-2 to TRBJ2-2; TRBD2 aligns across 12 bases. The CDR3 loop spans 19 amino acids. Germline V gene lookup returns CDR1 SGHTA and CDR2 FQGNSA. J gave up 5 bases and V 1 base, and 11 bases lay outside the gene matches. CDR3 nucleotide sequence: TGTGCCAGCAGCTTAGGGTTAACGACTAGCGGGAGAGTTACCGGGGAGCTGTTTTTT. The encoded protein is CASSLGLTTSGRVTGELFF.

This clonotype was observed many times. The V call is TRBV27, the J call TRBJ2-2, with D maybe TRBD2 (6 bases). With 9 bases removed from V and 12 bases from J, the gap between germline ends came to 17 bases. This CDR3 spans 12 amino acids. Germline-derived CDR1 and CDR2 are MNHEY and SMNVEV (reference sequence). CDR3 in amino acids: CASSNWRGKLFF. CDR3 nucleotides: TGTGCCAGTTCGAACTGGCGGGGAAAGCTGTTTTTT.

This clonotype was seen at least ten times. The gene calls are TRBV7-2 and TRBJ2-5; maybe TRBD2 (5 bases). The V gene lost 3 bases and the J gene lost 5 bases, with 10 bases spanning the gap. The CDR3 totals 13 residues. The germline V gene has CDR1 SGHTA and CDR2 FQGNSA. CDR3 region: CASSFSDSETQYF. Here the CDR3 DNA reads TGTGCCAGCAGCTTTAGCGACTCGGAGACCCAGTACTTC.

CDR3 coding DNA: TGTGCCAGCAACCAGCGAAAAAATGTTTCACCCCTCCACTTT. Amino acids: CASNQRKNVSPLHF. This chain links TRBV6-1 with TRBJ1-6; D ambiguous. Germline V lookup: CDR1 MNHNS, CDR2 SASEGT. The CDR3 runs 14 residues. V lost 7 bases and J 9 bases, leaving 16 bases between the germline ends.

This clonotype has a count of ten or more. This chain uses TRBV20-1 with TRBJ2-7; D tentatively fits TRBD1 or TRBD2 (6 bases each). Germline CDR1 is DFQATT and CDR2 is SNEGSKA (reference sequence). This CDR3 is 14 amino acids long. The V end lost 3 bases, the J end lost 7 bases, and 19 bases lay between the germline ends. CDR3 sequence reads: CSARTQEGVWEQYF. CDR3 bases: TGCAGTGCTAGGACACAGGAGGGGGTGTGGGAGCAGTACTTC.

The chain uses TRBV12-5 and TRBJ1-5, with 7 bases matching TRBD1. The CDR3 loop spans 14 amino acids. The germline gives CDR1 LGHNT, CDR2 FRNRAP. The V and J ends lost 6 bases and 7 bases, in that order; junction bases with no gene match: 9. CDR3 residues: CASGPDRVKQPQHF. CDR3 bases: TGTGCTAGTGGGCCCGACAGGGTGAAACAGCCCCAGCATTTT.

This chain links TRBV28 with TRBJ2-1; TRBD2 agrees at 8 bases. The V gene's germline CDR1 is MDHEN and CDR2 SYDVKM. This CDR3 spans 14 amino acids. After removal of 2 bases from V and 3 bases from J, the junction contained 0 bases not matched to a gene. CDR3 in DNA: TGTGCCAGCAGTTTAGGGACTAGCTACAATGAGCAGTTCTTC. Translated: CASSLGTSYNEQFF.

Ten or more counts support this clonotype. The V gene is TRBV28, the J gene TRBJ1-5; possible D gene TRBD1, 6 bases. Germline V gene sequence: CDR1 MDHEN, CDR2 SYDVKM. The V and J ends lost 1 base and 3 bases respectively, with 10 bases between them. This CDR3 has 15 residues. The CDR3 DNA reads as TGTGCCAGCAGTTTATCACAGGGCAACAATCAGCCCCAGCATTTT. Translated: CASSLSQGNNQPQHF.